The 9 T cell receptor beta chains given below trace back to one sample, sequenced in a study of lung T cells in sarcoidosis with Löfgren's syndrome (TCRdb year 2017). Instrument used: Illumina MiSeq. Starting from the raw public reads, TCRdb applied fastp trimming at Q25, assembled clones with MiXCR and retained in-frame beta chains. Records with the same CDR3 protein are collapsed into one entry carrying the most frequent genes and DNA. This sample gives about 21,000 distinct CDR3 sequences in total; about a fifth of them show up just once. 4.1% of the sample lies in the top ten. Specimen: CD4+ T cells from PBMCs. The receptors were sampled from a human donor with sarcoidosis (Löfgren's syndrome or another form), or a control subject (not recorded which).

This clonotype was counted a few times. The chain uses TRBV29-1 and TRBJ1-1; D might be TRBD1 (5 bases). The CDR3 has 17 residues. Trimming shortened V by 3 bases and J by 5 bases, and 25 bases separated the two germline ends. Germline values: CDR1 SQVTM, CDR2 ANQGSEA. The CDR3 sequence: CSVDPFRGSVSGTEAFF. The DNA for the CDR3 is TGCAGCGTTGATCCTTTTCGGGGCAGCGTTTCTGGGACTGAAGCTTTCTTT.

Concerning this clonotype itself: Sequence at one end of the junction differs from germline and may be a read error. The V gene is TRBV12-3 or TRBV12-4, the J gene TRBJ2-1; the D gene is possibly TRBD2 (6 bases). CDR3 length: 14 residues. CDR3 protein: CASRDEGAGNEQLF. CDR3 DNA sequence: TGTGCCAGCAGGGACGAAGGGGCGGGGAATGAGCAGCTCTTC.

This clonotype was seen at least ten times. CDR3 region: CASSLGLPTEAFF. The DNA of the CDR3 is TGTGCCAGCAGCCTCGGACTCCCCACTGAAGCTTTCTTT. The chain combines TRBV28 with TRBJ1-1, with D uncertain. The CDR3 extends over 13 amino acids. CDR1 MDHEN and CDR2 SYDVKM come from the germline V gene. V dropped 6 bases and J dropped 4 bases, with 12 bases sitting between them.

In this sample, this clonotype turned up many times. The V gene is TRBV2, the J gene TRBJ2-6; D remains unclear. The V end lost 6 bases, the J end lost 7 bases, and 10 bases lay between the germline ends. Germline lookup yields CDR1 SNHLY and CDR2 FYNNEI. The CDR3 contains 13 residues. CDR3 sequence: CASRPARANVLTF. DNA for the CDR3: TGTGCCAGCAGGCCCGCCAGAGCCAACGTCCTGACTTTC.

This clonotype came up many times. The V call is TRBV28, the J call TRBJ2-7; perhaps TRBD2 as D (6 bases). Between the trimmed V and J ends, which lost 2 bases and 3 bases, there was a span of 11 bases. Germline CDR1 reads MDHEN; CDR2 reads SYDVKM. This CDR3 has 14 residues. The CDR3 coding sequence is TGTGCCAGCAGTTTAGGGGGGAGCGTCTACGAGCAGTACTTC. This codes for CASSLGGSVYEQYF.

This clonotype was recorded at least ten times. The rearrangement uses TRBV7-2 and TRBJ1-2; TRBD1 aligns across 7 bases. The CDR3 covers 14 residues. The V segment lost 1 base and the J segment 4 bases; nucleotides outside the gene matches: 3. CDR1 and CDR2 (germline): SGHTA, FQGNSA. The CDR3 region has the DNA TGTGCCAGCAGCTTAGGGGACAGCCTCTATGGCTACACCTTC. It specifies CASSLGDSLYGYTF.

There are a few counts of this clonotype. This chain links TRBV3-1 with TRBJ2-7; the D gene is possibly TRBD2 (5 bases). V lost 3 bases and J 6 bases, leaving 21 bases between the germline ends. The CDR3 has 16 amino acids. In germline, CDR1 is LGHDT, CDR2 YNNKEL (reference sequence). The CDR3 sequence: CASSHQRTGFGFEQYF. In DNA form, the CDR3 reads TGTGCCAGCAGCCACCAACGGACGGGATTCGGATTCGAGCAGTACTTC.

This clonotype occurred many times. The chain links TRBV28 to TRBJ2-1; no reliable D call. V lost 1 base and J 0 bases, leaving 16 bases between the germline ends. CDR1 MDHEN and CDR2 SYDVKM come from the germline V gene. This CDR3 is 18 amino acids long. CDR3 DNA sequence: TGTGCCAGCAGTTTATCTGCTTGGAGAAGCAACTCCTACAATGAGCAGTTCTTC. As protein: CASSLSAWRSNSYNEQFF.

This clonotype is labeled medium-sized. V gene TRBV20-1 combines with J gene TRBJ1-3; the D is unclear. The CDR3 consists of 13 residues. The V gene's germline CDR1 is DFQATT and CDR2 SNEGSKA (reference sequence). Trimming shortened V by 4 bases and J by 0 bases, and 7 bases separated the two germline ends. CDR3 coding DNA: TGCAGTGCTACTGGTCCCTCTGGAAACACCATATATTTT. The encoded protein is CSATGPSGNTIYF.